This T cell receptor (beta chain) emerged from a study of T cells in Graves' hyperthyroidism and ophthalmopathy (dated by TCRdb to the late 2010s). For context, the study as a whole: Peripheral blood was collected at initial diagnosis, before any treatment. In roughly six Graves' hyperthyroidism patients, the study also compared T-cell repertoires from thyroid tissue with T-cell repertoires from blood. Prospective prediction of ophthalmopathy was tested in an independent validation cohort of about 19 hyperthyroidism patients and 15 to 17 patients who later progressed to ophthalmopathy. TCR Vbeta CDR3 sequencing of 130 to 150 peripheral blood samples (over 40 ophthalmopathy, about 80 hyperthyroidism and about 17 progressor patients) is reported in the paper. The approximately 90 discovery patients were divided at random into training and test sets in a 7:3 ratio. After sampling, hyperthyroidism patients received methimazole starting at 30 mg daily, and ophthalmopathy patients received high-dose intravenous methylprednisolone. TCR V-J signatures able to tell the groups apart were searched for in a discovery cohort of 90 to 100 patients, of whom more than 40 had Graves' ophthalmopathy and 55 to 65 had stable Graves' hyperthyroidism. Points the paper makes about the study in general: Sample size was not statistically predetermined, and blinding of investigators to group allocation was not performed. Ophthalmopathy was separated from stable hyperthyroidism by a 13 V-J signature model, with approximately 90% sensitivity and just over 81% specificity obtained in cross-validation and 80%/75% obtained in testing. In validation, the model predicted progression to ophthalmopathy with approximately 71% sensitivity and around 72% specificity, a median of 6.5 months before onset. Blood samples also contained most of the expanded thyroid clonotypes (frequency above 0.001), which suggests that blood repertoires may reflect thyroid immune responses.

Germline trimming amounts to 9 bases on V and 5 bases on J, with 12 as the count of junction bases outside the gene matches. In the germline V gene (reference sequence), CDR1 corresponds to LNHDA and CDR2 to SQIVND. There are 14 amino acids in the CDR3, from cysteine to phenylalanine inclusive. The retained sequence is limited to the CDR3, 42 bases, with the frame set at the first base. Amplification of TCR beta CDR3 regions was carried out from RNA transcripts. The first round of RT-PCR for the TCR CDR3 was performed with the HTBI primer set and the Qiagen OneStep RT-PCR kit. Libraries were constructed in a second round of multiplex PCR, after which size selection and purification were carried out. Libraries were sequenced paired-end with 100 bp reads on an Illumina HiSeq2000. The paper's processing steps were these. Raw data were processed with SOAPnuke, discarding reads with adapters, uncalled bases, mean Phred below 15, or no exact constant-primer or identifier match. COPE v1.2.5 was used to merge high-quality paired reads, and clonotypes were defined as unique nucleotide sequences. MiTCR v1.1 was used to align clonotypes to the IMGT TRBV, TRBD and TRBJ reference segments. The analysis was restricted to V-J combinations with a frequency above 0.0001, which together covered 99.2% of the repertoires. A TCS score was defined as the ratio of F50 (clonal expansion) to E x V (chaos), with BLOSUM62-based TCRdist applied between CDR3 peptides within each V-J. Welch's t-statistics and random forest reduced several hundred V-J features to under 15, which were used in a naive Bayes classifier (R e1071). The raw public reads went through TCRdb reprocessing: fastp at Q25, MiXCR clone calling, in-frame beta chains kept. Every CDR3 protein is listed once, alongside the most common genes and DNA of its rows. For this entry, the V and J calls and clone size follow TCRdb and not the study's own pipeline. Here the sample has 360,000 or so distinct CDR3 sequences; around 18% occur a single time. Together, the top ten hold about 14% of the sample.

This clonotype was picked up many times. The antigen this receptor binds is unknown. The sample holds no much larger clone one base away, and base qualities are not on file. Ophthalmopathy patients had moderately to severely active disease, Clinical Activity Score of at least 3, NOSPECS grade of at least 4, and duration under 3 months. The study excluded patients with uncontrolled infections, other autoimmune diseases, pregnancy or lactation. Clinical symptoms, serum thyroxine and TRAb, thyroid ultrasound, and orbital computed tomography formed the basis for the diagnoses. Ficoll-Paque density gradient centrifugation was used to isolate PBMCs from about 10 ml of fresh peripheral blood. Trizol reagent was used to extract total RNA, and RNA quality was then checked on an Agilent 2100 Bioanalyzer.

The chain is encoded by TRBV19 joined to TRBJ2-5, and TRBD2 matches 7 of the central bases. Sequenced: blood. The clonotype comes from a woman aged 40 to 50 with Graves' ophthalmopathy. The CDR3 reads CASGQGRVGETQYF. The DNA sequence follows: TGTGCCAGCGGGCAAGGGAGGGTGGGGGAGACCCAGTACTTC.